Reported below is one T cell receptor beta chain. The antigen is undetermined. Positively selected for CCR7, the CD45RO-negative cells used as naive CD8 cells excluded terminally differentiated effector memory CD45RA+ cells. The sample originates from a study of shared clonotypes between healthy human individuals. Whole-study results and caveats: Some clonotypes were shared by all four sorted-subset donors, while others were not shared. The non-shared ones had lower generation probabilities than the shared ones.

At a deep level, the assay was run. Several immunoSEQ plates held equal portions of the genomic DNA taken from each subset. Using immunoSEQ multiplex PCR, the repertoire was profiled, and TCRdb retains in-frame clones only, with some absent. The sample lists some 2.1 million clones; approximately 94% were seen once. The germline V and J ends were trimmed by 0 bases and 2 bases, with 11 bases remaining between them. This CDR3 has 15 residues. Looked up from germline, CDR1 is MNHEY and CDR2 is SVGAGI. The chain links TRBV6-5 to TRBJ2-7; tentatively, D is TRBD1 (6 bases). Sequenced input: naive CD8+ T cells sorted from blood. The sequence was collected from a man aged 18 to 35 in good health. As DNA, the CDR3 is TGTGCCAGCAGTTACTCGACCAGGGGCACCTACGAGCAGTACTTC. Protein sequence: CASSYSTRGTYEQYF.